This TCR beta chain was found in a study of blood T cell repertoires in COVID-19. Study context: Samples of COVID-19 (acute and convalescent) were obtained from the United States, Italy and Spain.

Using immunoSEQ multiplex PCR, the repertoire was profiled, and TCRdb retains in-frame clones only, with some absent. The sample lists about 110,000 clones, 71% occurring once. The specimen was peripheral blood. The receptor comes from a woman in her 40s with acute or convalescent COVID-19.

CDR3 in DNA: TGTGCCAGCAGCTTAGCGCCAGTCCCGGGGGTTACCCAGTACTTC. Translating it yields CASSLAPVPGVTQYF. This rearrangement joins TRBV7-8 to TRBJ2-5; a weak D match, TRBD2 (6 bases). This CDR3 contains 15 residues. V gave up 0 bases and J gave up 8 bases, with 16 bases separating them. Germline loops: CDR1 SGHVS, CDR2 FQNEAQ. The complete variable domain, with remaining parts taken from reference TRBV7-8 and TRBJ2-5, reads GAGVSQSPRYKVAKRGQDVALRCDPISGHVSLFWYQQALGQGPEFLTYFQNEAQLDKSGLPSDRFFAERPEGSVSTLKIQRTQQEDSAVYLCASSLAPVPGVTQYFGPGTRLLVL.